The clone carrying this T cell receptor (beta chain) appeared many times. Construction of TCR beta libraries relied on iRepertoire HTBI primers and on Arm-PCR targeting CDR3 regions. TCRdb independently ran MiXCR on the multiplex PCR reads; one entry per CDR3 protein. The table includes approximately 470,000 distinct CDR3 sequences, 15% to 20% detected once. The time point: newly diagnosed GD, antithyroid drugs for less than 3 months. Construction of the TCR library relied on RNA isolated from PBMCs. The authors drew approximately 8.1 milliliters of peripheral blood into EDTA tubes. CDR1 is LNHNV, CDR2 YYDKDF, per germline (reference sequence). This CDR3 has 13 residues. Trimming removed 0 bases from V and 3 bases from J, with 5 bases in between. The record originates from a study of regulatory T cells in long-lasting Graves disease. The data were also submitted as part of a second study, on T cells in Graves' hyperthyroidism and ophthalmopathy. From that report: Exclusion criteria comprised uncontrolled infection, other autoimmune disease, pregnancy or lactation. Most clonotypes that expanded in the thyroid above 0.001 also showed up in blood. Ophthalmopathy was separated from stable hyperthyroidism by a 13 V-J model.

This chain uses TRBV15 with TRBJ1-1; D gene ambiguous. The sample here was peripheral blood mononuclear cells (PBMCs), taken at new diagnosis, from a patient treated with antithyroid drugs. This receptor was taken from a man aged 40-49 years with Graves disease. As DNA, the CDR3 is TGTGCCACCAGCAGAGATTTGTACACTGAAGCTTTCTTT. Translation: CATSRDLYTEAFF.